A selection of T cell receptor beta chains follows, all from one sample in a study of OX40 agonist ivuxolimab in advanced cancers. Only in-frame clones appear in the TCRdb table, and some are missing; sequencing was by immunoSEQ multiplex PCR. Of 40,000 or so clones detected, around nine tenths appear once; the ten largest clones hold about 13%. The sample consisted of CD4+ or CD8+ T cells sorted from blood, taken in a trial of the OX40 agonist ivuxolimab. The receptor set was obtained from an adult with an advanced solid tumor such as melanoma, head and neck, liver or kidney cancer. CDR3s include the opening cysteine and the closing phenylalanine or tryptophan. The order of the fields is D gene, J gene, V gene, CDR3 DNA, CDR3 protein. D genes are given only for firm matches.

D gene: TRBD1
J gene: TRBJ2-7
V gene: TRBV5-1
CDR3 DNA: TGCGCCAGCAGCTTGGCGGACAGGGGAGTCAACGAGCAGTACTTC
CDR3 protein: CASSLADRGVNEQYF

D gene: TRBD1
J gene: TRBJ2-7
V gene: TRBV10-3
CDR3 DNA: TGTGCCATCAGTCCGGGACAGGGTTGGGACGAGCAGTACTTC
CDR3 protein: CAISPGQGWDEQYF

D gene: TRBD1
J gene: TRBJ2-7
V gene: TRBV7-2
CDR3 DNA: TGTGCCAGCAGTGAGCCGGGACAGGGGTATGAGCAGTACTTC
CDR3 protein: CASSEPGQGYEQYF

D gene: .
J gene: TRBJ2-5
V gene: TRBV9
CDR3 DNA: TGTGCCAGCAGCTCCGAGTTTGGGGGGCACCAAGAGACCCAGTACTTC
CDR3 protein: CASSSEFGGHQETQYF

D gene: .
J gene: TRBJ1-5
V gene: TRBV15
CDR3 DNA: TGTGCCACCAGCGGAGGGGGAGGGTTCAATCAGCCCCAGCATTTT
CDR3 protein: CATSGGGGFNQPQHF

D gene: .
J gene: TRBJ2-7
V gene: TRBV29-1
CDR3 DNA: TGCAGCGTTGTTCCGGTGGGGCAATCCTACGAGCAGTACTTC
CDR3 protein: CSVVPVGQSYEQYF

D gene: TRBD2
J gene: TRBJ2-5
V gene: TRBV10-2
CDR3 DNA: TGCGCCAGCGCCCGGGAGGGAAACCAAGAGACCCAGTACTTC
CDR3 protein: CASAREGNQETQYF

D gene: .
J gene: TRBJ1-1
V gene: TRBV27
CDR3 DNA: TGTGCCAGCAGTTGGGGTGGCGAGAACACTGAAGCTTTCTTT
CDR3 protein: CASSWGGENTEAFF

D gene: .
J gene: TRBJ1-1
V gene: TRBV27
CDR3 DNA: TGTGCCAGCAGTCCTCAGGAGGGGCGTTATACTGAAGCTTTCTTT
CDR3 protein: CASSPQEGRYTEAFF

D gene: .
J gene: TRBJ2-1
V gene: TRBV5-1
CDR3 DNA: TGCGCCAGCTCATTGCGGGCTAGTGGGGGGTTCGATGAGCAGTTCTTC
CDR3 protein: CASSLRASGGFDEQFF

D gene: .
J gene: TRBJ2-1
V gene: TRBV10-3
CDR3 DNA: TGTGCCATCAGTGATGATCCGGACAGCTTATCGGGGGGTGCCAATGAGCAGTTCTTC
CDR3 protein: CAISDDPDSLSGGANEQFF

D gene: TRBD1
J gene: TRBJ1-5
V gene: TRBV5-1
CDR3 DNA: TGCGCCAGCAGCTTCAGACAGGGGGTCAACCTTAGCAATCAGCCCCAGCATTTT
CDR3 protein: CASSFRQGVNLSNQPQHF

D gene: .
J gene: TRBJ1-4
V gene: TRBV10-1
CDR3 DNA: TGCGCCAGCAGTGCAATAGGGAGGTTT
CDR3 protein: CASSAIGRF

D gene: .
J gene: TRBJ2-1
V gene: TRBV6-5
CDR3 DNA: TGTGCCAGCAGTTTCGGCAGGGGTTACAATGAGCAGTTCTTC
CDR3 protein: CASSFGRGYNEQFF

D gene: .
J gene: TRBJ2-1
V gene: TRBV7-9
CDR3 DNA: TGTGCCAGCAGCTCCCGGGACTGGGGGAATGAGCAGTTCTTC
CDR3 protein: CASSSRDWGNEQFF

D gene: TRBD1
J gene: TRBJ2-7
V gene: TRBV9
CDR3 DNA: TGTGCCAGCAGCGTAGCTACAGGGGACGAGCAGTACTTC
CDR3 protein: CASSVATGDEQYF

D gene: .
J gene: TRBJ2-7
V gene: TRBV19
CDR3 DNA: TGTGCCAGTAGCTCACCTGGGGCATACGAGCAGTACTTC
CDR3 protein: CASSSPGAYEQYF